This T cell receptor beta chain stems from a study of long-term antiretroviral therapy in people with HIV. From each donor, at least one pre-ART PBMC sample and at least two post-ART PBMC samples were obtained. V was clipped by 3 bases and J by 3 bases; unmatched bases: 1. Germline V CDR1 and CDR2: MDHEN, SYDVKM. This CDR3 spans 15 amino acids. Investigators performed immunoSEQ version v3.0 at survey level. Sequencing aimed to cover about 40,000-55,000 T-cell genomes per sample. The method was immunoSEQ multiplex PCR; TCRdb's version includes in-frame clones alone and lacks a portion of them. The sample yields thousands of clones, roughly 70% seen once.

The genes are TRBV28 and TRBJ2-2; 10 nucleotides agree with TRBD1. The specimen comprised unsorted PBMCs, sampled 0.1 years before starting antiretroviral therapy. The TCR was taken from a man between 18 and 35 years old with HIV. CDR3 protein: CASSLGTGDTGELFF. For the CDR3, the DNA is TGTGCCAGCAGTTTGGGGACAGGGGACACCGGGGAGCTGTTTTTT.